A selection of T cell receptor beta chains follows, all from one sample in a study of shared clonotypes between healthy human individuals. The repertoire was sequenced with immunoSEQ multiplex PCR; TCRdb's copy has only in-frame clones and lacks some. This sample has approximately 1.5 million clones, with 98% found just once. The sequenced material came from naive CD4+ T cells sorted from blood. These receptors were taken from a man aged 30-40 years in good health. The CDR3 runs from the conserved cysteine through the conserved F or W. Fields, in order: V gene, J gene, D gene, clone size, CDR3 protein, CDR3 DNA. The D gene is left open where the match is weak. Part of the rows lack a size; the others show once, few, many or a class for expanded clones.

v_gene: TRBV11-2; j_gene: TRBJ2-7; d_gene: -; abundance: -; CDR3aa: CASSSLGRQYF; CDR3nt: TGTGCCAGCAGCTCCCTAGGACGGCAGTACTTC
v_gene: TRBV29-1; j_gene: TRBJ1-5; d_gene: -; abundance: -; CDR3aa: CSVSGRNQPQHF; CDR3nt: TGCAGCGTGTCGGGCAGAAATCAGCCCCAGCATTTT
v_gene: TRBV29-1; j_gene: TRBJ2-1; d_gene: TRBD2; abundance: -; CDR3aa: CSVGTSDYNEQFF; CDR3nt: TGCAGCGTGGGAACTAGCGACTACAATGAGCAGTTCTTC
v_gene: TRBV30; j_gene: TRBJ2-3; d_gene: TRBD2; abundance: -; CDR3aa: CAWSVFRGSGRSWATDTQYF; CDR3nt: TGTGCCTGGAGTGTTTTTCGTGGTAGCGGGAGGTCTTGGGCCACAGATACGCAGTATTTT
v_gene: TRBV10-3; j_gene: TRBJ1-5; d_gene: -; abundance: -; CDR3aa: CAISPDVVQPQHF; CDR3nt: TGTGCCATCAGTCCTGACGTGGTTCAGCCCCAGCATTTT
v_gene: TRBV5-4; j_gene: TRBJ2-5; d_gene: -; abundance: -; CDR3aa: CASSSQRGSQETQYF; CDR3nt: TGTGCCAGCAGCTCCCAGAGGGGCAGCCAAGAGACCCAGTACTTC
v_gene: TRBV27; j_gene: TRBJ2-1; d_gene: -; abundance: -; CDR3aa: CASSYRGYNEQFF; CDR3nt: TGTGCCAGCTCCTACCGGGGATACAATGAGCAGTTCTTC
v_gene: TRBV6-1; j_gene: TRBJ2-5; d_gene: TRBD1; abundance: -; CDR3aa: CASSEAAYRGETQYF; CDR3nt: TGTGCCAGCAGTGAAGCTGCATACAGGGGAGAGACCCAGTACTTC
v_gene: TRBV7-9; j_gene: TRBJ2-1; d_gene: -; abundance: -; CDR3aa: CASISTSEQFF; CDR3nt: TGTGCCAGCATCTCGACTTCGGAGCAGTTCTTC
v_gene: TRBV27; j_gene: TRBJ2-7; d_gene: TRBD2; abundance: -; CDR3aa: CASSFYSGSSVDEQYF; CDR3nt: TGTGCCAGCAGTTTTTACAGCGGGAGTAGCGTCGACGAGCAGTACTTC
v_gene: TRBV2; j_gene: TRBJ2-7; d_gene: -; abundance: once; CDR3aa: CASRIYEQYF; CDR3nt: TGTGCCAGCAGAATCTACGAGCAGTACTTC
v_gene: TRBV29-1; j_gene: TRBJ2-7; d_gene: -; abundance: -; CDR3aa: CSVSFRDTYEQYF; CDR3nt: TGCAGCGTTTCCTTCCGGGACACCTACGAGCAGTACTTC
v_gene: TRBV28; j_gene: TRBJ2-5; d_gene: TRBD1; abundance: once; CDR3aa: CASSSGTGLRETQYF; CDR3nt: TGTGCCAGCTCCTCCGGGACAGGGTTGCGGGAGACCCAGTACTTC
v_gene: TRBV6-6; j_gene: TRBJ2-2; d_gene: -; abundance: once; CDR3aa: CASSRGTGELFF; CDR3nt: TGTGCCAGCAGTCGGGGAACCGGGGAGCTGTTTTTT
v_gene: TRBV7-2; j_gene: TRBJ1-2; d_gene: TRBD1; abundance: -; CDR3aa: CASSPQDREGYGYTF; CDR3nt: TGTGCCAGCAGCCCACAGGACAGGGAAGGGTATGGCTACACCTTC
v_gene: TRBV11-3; j_gene: TRBJ2-5; d_gene: TRBD2; abundance: -; CDR3aa: CASSPNWTSGSQETQYF; CDR3nt: TGTGCCAGCAGCCCGAACTGGACTAGCGGGTCCCAAGAGACCCAGTACTTC
v_gene: TRBV27; j_gene: TRBJ2-5; d_gene: -; abundance: -; CDR3aa: CASSSPLSVRETQYF; CDR3nt: TGTGCCAGCAGTTCCCCATTATCGGTTCGAGAGACCCAGTACTTC
v_gene: TRBV18; j_gene: TRBJ2-7; d_gene: -; abundance: -; CDR3aa: CASSPLTAREQYF; CDR3nt: TGTGCCAGCTCACCCTTGACGGCGCGGGAGCAGTACTTC
v_gene: TRBV20-1; j_gene: TRBJ2-7; d_gene: TRBD1; abundance: once; CDR3aa: CSSRGLDEQYF; CDR3nt: TGCAGTTCCAGGGGGCTGGACGAGCAGTACTTC
v_gene: TRBV6-6; j_gene: TRBJ2-3; d_gene: -; abundance: -; CDR3aa: CASSYSRLQRTDTQYF; CDR3nt: TGTGCCAGCAGTTACTCACGCCTCCAGAGGACAGATACGCAGTATTTT
v_gene: TRBV18; j_gene: TRBJ2-3; d_gene: TRBD2; abundance: -; CDR3aa: CASSLSGSSDTQYF; CDR3nt: TGTGCCAGCTCACTTAGCGGGAGCTCAGATACGCAGTATTTT
v_gene: TRBV7-9; j_gene: TRBJ1-2; d_gene: -; abundance: -; CDR3aa: CASSGGTSTF; CDR3nt: TGTGCCAGCAGCGGCGGGACATCCACCTTC
v_gene: TRBV2; j_gene: TRBJ2-1; d_gene: TRBD2; abundance: -; CDR3aa: CADRLAGFSNEQFF; CDR3nt: TGTGCCGACCGGCTAGCGGGATTTAGCAATGAGCAGTTCTTC
v_gene: TRBV7-3; j_gene: TRBJ2-7; d_gene: TRBD2; abundance: -; CDR3aa: CASSLTPTSGSYEQYF; CDR3nt: TGTGCCAGCAGCTTAACGCCGACTAGCGGGAGCTACGAGCAGTACTTC
v_gene: TRBV5-1; j_gene: TRBJ1-1; d_gene: -; abundance: -; CDR3aa: CASSLAVGGGTEAFF; CDR3nt: TGCGCCAGCAGCTTGGCCGTTGGAGGGGGCACTGAAGCTTTCTTT
v_gene: TRBV9; j_gene: TRBJ2-5; d_gene: TRBD1; abundance: -; CDR3aa: CASSRDRGRTQYF; CDR3nt: TGTGCCAGCAGTCGCGACAGGGGGAGGACCCAGTACTTC